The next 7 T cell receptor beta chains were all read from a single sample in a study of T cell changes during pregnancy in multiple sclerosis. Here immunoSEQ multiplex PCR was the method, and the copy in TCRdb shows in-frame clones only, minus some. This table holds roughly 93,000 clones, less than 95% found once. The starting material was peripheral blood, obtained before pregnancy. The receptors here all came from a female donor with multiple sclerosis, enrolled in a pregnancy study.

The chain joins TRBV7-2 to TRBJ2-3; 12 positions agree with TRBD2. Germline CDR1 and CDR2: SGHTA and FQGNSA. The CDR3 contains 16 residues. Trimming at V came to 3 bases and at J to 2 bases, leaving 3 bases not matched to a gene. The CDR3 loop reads CASSFGLAGNTDTQYF. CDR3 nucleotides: TGTGCCAGCAGCTTCGGACTAGCGGGGAACACAGATACGCAGTATTTT.

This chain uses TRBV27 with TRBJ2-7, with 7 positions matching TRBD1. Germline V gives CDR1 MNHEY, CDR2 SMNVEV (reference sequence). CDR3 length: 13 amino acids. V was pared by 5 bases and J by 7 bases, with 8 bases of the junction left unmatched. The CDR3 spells CASSPTGFGEQYF. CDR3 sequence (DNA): TGTGCCAGCAGTCCGACAGGGTTCGGGGAGCAGTACTTC.

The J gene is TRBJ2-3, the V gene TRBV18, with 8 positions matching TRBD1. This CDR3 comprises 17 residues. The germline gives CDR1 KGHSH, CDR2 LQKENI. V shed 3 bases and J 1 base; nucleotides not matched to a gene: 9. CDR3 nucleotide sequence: TGTGCCAGCTCACCGAGAAGGGACAGGATCGGCACAGATACGCAGTATTTT. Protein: CASSPRRDRIGTDTQYF. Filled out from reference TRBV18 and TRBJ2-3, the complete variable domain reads NAGVMQNPRHLVRRRGQEARLRCSPMKGHSHVYWYRQLPEEGLKFMVYLQKENIIDESGMPKERFSAEFPKEGPSILRIQQVVRGDSAAYFCASSPRRDRIGTDTQYFGPGTRLTVL.

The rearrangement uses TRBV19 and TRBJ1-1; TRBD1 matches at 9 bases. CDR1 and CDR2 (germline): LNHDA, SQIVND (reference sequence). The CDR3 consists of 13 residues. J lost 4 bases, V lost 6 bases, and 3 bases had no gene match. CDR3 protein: CASSHRGPTEAFF. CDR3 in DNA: TGTGCCAGTAGCCACAGGGGGCCCACTGAAGCTTTCTTT.

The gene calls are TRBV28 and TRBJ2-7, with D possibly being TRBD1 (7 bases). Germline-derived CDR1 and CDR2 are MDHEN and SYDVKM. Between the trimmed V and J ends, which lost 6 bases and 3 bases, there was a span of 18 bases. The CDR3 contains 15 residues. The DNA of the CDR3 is TGTGCCAGCAGCGGGGGACAGACCGGGGACTACGAGCAGTACTTC. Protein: CASSGGQTGDYEQYF.

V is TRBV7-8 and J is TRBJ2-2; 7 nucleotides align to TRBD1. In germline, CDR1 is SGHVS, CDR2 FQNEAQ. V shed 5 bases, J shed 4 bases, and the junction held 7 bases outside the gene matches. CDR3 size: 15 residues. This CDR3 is CASSPQTGFTGELFF. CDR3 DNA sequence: TGTGCCAGCAGCCCCCAGACAGGGTTCACCGGGGAGCTGTTTTTT. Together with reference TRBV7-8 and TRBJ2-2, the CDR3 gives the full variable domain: GAGVSQSPRYKVAKRGQDVALRCDPISGHVSLFWYQQALGQGPEFLTYFQNEAQLDKSGLPSDRFFAERPEGSVSTLKIQRTQQEDSAVYLCASSPQTGFTGELFFGEGSRLTVL.

CDR3 residues: CASSVWTSGLTGELFF. The CDR3 DNA follows: TGTGCCAGCAGCGTATGGACTAGCGGCCTCACCGGGGAGCTGTTTTTT. The genes are TRBV9 and TRBJ2-2, with 10 bases matching TRBD2. The CDR3 sequence is 16 residues long. Germline V gene lookup returns CDR1 SGDLS and CDR2 YYNGEE. Unmatched junction bases numbered 4, after V lost 1 base and J lost 4 bases.